This T cell receptor (beta chain) is drawn from a study of technical replicates of blood from a few donors. The repertoire was sequenced with immunoSEQ multiplex PCR; TCRdb's copy has only in-frame clones and lacks some. Among around 100,000 clones listed, about 94% were seen once. CDR1 and CDR2 from the germline V gene are MNHEY and SMNVEV (reference sequence). After removal of 6 bases from V and 5 bases from J, the junction contained 10 bases not matched to a gene. This CDR3 comprises 15 residues. Sample: T cells isolated from PBMCs. This chain connects TRBV27 to TRBJ1-5; 7 nucleotides align to TRBD1. This receptor was obtained from a human donor in good health. The chain's CDR3 is CASSPLGQHDQPQHF. Written as DNA, the CDR3 is TGTGCCAGCAGCCCCTTGGGACAGCACGATCAGCCCCAGCATTTT.